The T cell receptor beta chain under discussion was sequenced for a study of identical twins. General study points: Excess twin sharing in beta out-of-frame sequences was weaker.

TCRdb re-called the 5' RACE reads through MiXCR, storing one row per CDR3 protein. Counted here are some 250,000 distinct CDR3 sequences, about 13% occurring once; the ten biggest clones make up roughly 4.2%. The table lists this clonotype with many counts. Its antigen is still unknown. The same specimen was also included in a second study, on yellow fever vaccine responses in identical twins.

This sequence was found in a woman younger than 35 in good health. Specimen: memory (CD45RO+) T cells sorted from blood.

CDR3 residues: CSAPHGGRNSYEQYF. The CDR3 bases are TGCAGTGCGCCCCATGGAGGGCGGAACAGCTACGAGCAGTACTTC. V and J are TRBV20-1 and TRBJ2-7, with D tentatively TRBD2 (6 bases). Germline CDR1 and CDR2: DFQATT and SNEGSKA (reference sequence). The CDR3 is made up of 15 amino acids. The V gene lost 6 bases and the J gene lost 3 bases, with 21 bases spanning the gap.